These 22 T cell receptor beta chains originate from one sample sequenced in a study of T and B cells in COVID-19 patients (dated by TCRdb to about 2020). Genomic DNA extracted from blood was used in amounts of about 250-550 ng for amplification of TRB repertoires. These reads were obtained on an Illumina MiSeq. Multiplex PCR with BIOMED2 TRB-A/B primer pools was used to amplify TRB rearrangements. The raw public data were reprocessed by TCRdb itself: fastp quality trimming at Q25, MiXCR clonotype calling, in-frame beta chains only. Identical CDR3 proteins give one entry, which carries the most common genes and DNA. Across this sample there are some 4,000 distinct CDR3 sequences, with 22% seen only once. Roughly a quarter of the sample rests with the top ten. What was sequenced was blood. The receptors here all came from a human donor with active COVID-19.

By sample fraction, this clonotype is medium-sized (0.01 to 0.1%). The chain has TRBV15 and TRBJ1-4; a possible D gene is TRBD1 (5 bases). There are 13 residues in the CDR3. CDR1 and CDR2 from the germline V gene are LNHNV and YYDKDF (reference sequence). The V and J ends lost 9 bases and 4 bases respectively, with 12 bases between them. DNA of the CDR3: TGTGCCACTTCTGGGGGAATTAATGAAAAACTGTTTTTT. As protein: CATSGGINEKLFF.

The chain links TRBV7-9 to TRBJ1-1; no definite D call. V dropped 5 bases and J dropped 2 bases, with 12 bases sitting between them. CDR3 length equals 14 residues. Germline V gene data show CDR1 as SEHNR and CDR2 as FQNEAQ (reference sequence). The CDR3 DNA sequence: TGTGCCAGCAGCCCAACGACCGGTAACACTGAAGCTTTCTTT. This translates into CASSPTTGNTEAFF.

V gene TRBV7-2 combines with J gene TRBJ2-6; a weak D match, TRBD1 (6 bases). Per the germline V gene, CDR1 is SGHTA and CDR2 is FQGNSA. The CDR3 extends over 14 amino acids. The CDR3 loop reads CVSEQGSGANVLTF. CDR3 coding DNA: TGTGTCAGTGAACAGGGCTCTGGGGCCAACGTCCTGACTTTC.

The chain recombines TRBV4-3 with TRBJ1-5; no reliable D call. The CDR3 runs 16 residues. Deletions cut 0 bases from V and 7 bases from J, with 16 bases between. CDR1 LGHNA and CDR2 YSLEER come from the germline V gene. CDR3 sequence reads: CASSQESRVGGQPQHF. CDR3 sequence (DNA): TGCGCCAGCAGCCAAGAATCCAGAGTAGGTGGGCAGCCCCAGCATTTT.

By its share, this clonotype is medium-sized (0.01 to 0.1%). The chain links TRBV27 to TRBJ2-3, with D uncertain. V was clipped by 2 bases and J by 3 bases, with 0 bases between them. Germline CDR1 reads MNHEY; CDR2 reads SMNVEV (reference sequence). The length of the CDR3 is 11 residues. DNA of the CDR3: TGTGCCAGCAGTTTAACAGATACGCAGTATTTT. Protein sequence: CASSLTDTQYF.

This clonotype rates as medium-sized. CDR3 protein: CASSRTQGWREQYF. In nucleotides, the CDR3 is TGTGCCAGCAGCCGTACACAGGGGTGGAGGGAGCAGTACTTC. This sequence joins TRBV5-6 and TRBJ2-7; 7 nucleotides line up with TRBD1. The CDR3 runs 14 residues. Per germline, CDR1 SGHDT and CDR2 YYEEEE. V trimming: 4 bases; J trimming: 7 bases; junction bases outside the gene matches: 11.

This clonotype qualifies as medium-sized (0.01 to 0.1%). The rearrangement uses TRBV29-1 and TRBJ1-2, with D uncertain. Germline V CDR1 and CDR2: SQVTM, ANQGSEA. CDR3 length equals 14 residues. The V gene lost 5 bases and the J gene lost 3 bases, with 16 bases spanning the gap. As DNA, the CDR3 is TGCAGCGTTAAGCCTTTCATAAGGCACTATGGCTACACCTTC. Translated: CSVKPFIRHYGYTF.

By sample fraction, this clonotype is medium-sized. The chain recombines TRBV6-4 with TRBJ2-3, with D perhaps assigned TRBD1 or TRBD2 (5 bases each). The V end was cut by 5 bases, the J end by 10 bases, with 13 bases between. This CDR3 has 12 residues. Germline CDR1 is MRHNA and CDR2 is SNTAGT. This chain's CDR3 is CASSSQGVAQYF. Written as DNA, the CDR3 is TGTGCCAGCAGTTCCCAGGGAGTGGCGCAGTATTTT.

By sample fraction, this clonotype is medium-sized. V usage is TRBV5-6 and J usage is TRBJ1-1; D call uncertain. This CDR3 contains 11 residues. The germline V gene encodes CDR1 SGHDT and CDR2 YYEEEE. The V and J ends lost 2 bases and 6 bases respectively, with 5 bases between them. CDR3 nucleotides: TGTGCCAGCAGCTTTGGAGCTGAAGCTTTCTTT. Its protein product is CASSFGAEAFF.

The DNA of the CDR3 is TGTGCCAGCAGCTTAAATATCCTAGCGGGGAGTGGGTACAATGAGCAGTTCTTC. Its protein product is CASSLNILAGSGYNEQFF. J is TRBJ2-1 and V is TRBV7-2; 9 nucleotides line up with TRBD2. The germline gives CDR1 SGHTA, CDR2 FQGNSA. V trimming: 2 bases; J trimming: 4 bases; junction bases outside the gene matches: 12. CDR3 length equals 18 residues. Full variable domain (rest looked up from reference TRBV7-2 and TRBJ2-1): GAGVSQSPSNKVTEKGKDVELRCDPISGHTALYWYRQSLGQGLEFLIYFQGNSAPDKSGLPSDRFSAERTGGSVSTLTIQRTQQEDSAVYLCASSLNILAGSGYNEQFFGPGTRLTVL.

This clonotype has only a few counts. This chain uses TRBV4-3 with TRBJ1-2; D perhaps matches TRBD1 (5 bases). V was clipped by 0 bases and J by 5 bases, with 13 bases between them. The CDR3 has 15 amino acids. CDR1 is LGHNA, CDR2 YSLEER, per germline. Here the CDR3 DNA reads TGCGCCAGCAGCCAAGATTCGGCAGGGATATATGGCTACACCTTC. Protein product: CASSQDSAGIYGYTF.

There are a few counts of this clonotype. The J gene is TRBJ1-1, the V gene TRBV5-4; a possible D gene is TRBD1 (5 bases). The V end was cut by 4 bases, the J end by 5 bases, with 21 bases between. The CDR3 loop spans 16 amino acids. The germline CDR1 and CDR2 sequences are SGHNT and YYREEE (reference sequence). CDR3 coding DNA: TGTGCCAGCAGCCCAGGGCGCAGGCGACCAGGGACTGAAGCTTTCTTT. Its protein product is CASSPGRRRPGTEAFF.

This clonotype qualifies as medium-sized. This CDR3 reads CATSRDRSQGDRSNYGYTF. CDR3 nucleotide sequence: TGTGCCACCAGCAGAGATAGAAGTCAAGGGGACAGATCGAACTATGGCTACACCTTC. The V gene is TRBV15, the J gene TRBJ1-2, with TRBD1 matching 7 bases. J lost 2 bases, V lost 0 bases, and 15 bases had no gene match. This CDR3 has 19 residues. The germline CDR1 and CDR2 sequences are LNHNV and YYDKDF (reference sequence).

Within the sample, this clonotype is medium-sized. The V gene is TRBV19, the J gene TRBJ2-6, with TRBD1 matching over 8 bases. Germline values: CDR1 LNHDA, CDR2 SQIVND (reference sequence). The V gene end was trimmed by 3 bases and the J gene end by 0 bases; junction bases not matched to a gene: 7. The CDR3 spans 18 residues. CDR3 nucleotide sequence: TGTGCCAGTAGTATCGGGCGACAGGGGCGCTCTGGGGCCAACGTCCTGACTTTC. This translates into CASSIGRQGRSGANVLTF. Combining the CDR3 with reference TRBV19 and TRBJ2-6 gives the whole variable domain DGGITQSPKYLFRKEGQNVTLSCEQNLNHDAMYWYRQDPGQGLRLIYYSQIVNDFQKGDIAEGYSVSREKKESFPLTVTSAQKNPTAFYLCASSIGRQGRSGANVLTFGAGSRLTVL.

This clonotype was seen a single time. The chain is built from TRBV28 and TRBJ1-5; perhaps TRBD1 as D (6 bases). Trimming pared 5 bases from V and 0 bases from J, leaving 14 bases between. The length of the CDR3 is 16 residues. CDR1 MDHEN and CDR2 SYDVKM come from the germline V gene. The CDR3 loop is CASSPLRQDSNQPQHF. CDR3 nucleotide sequence: TGTGCCAGCAGTCCTCTTCGACAGGATAGCAATCAGCCCCAGCATTTT.

CDR3 in amino acids: CSARPGQVNEKLFF. The CDR3 region has the DNA TGCAGTGCTAGGCCGGGACAGGTTAATGAAAAACTGTTTTTT. The rearrangement uses TRBV20-1 and TRBJ1-4, with 8 bases matching TRBD1. This CDR3 has 14 amino acids. The ends lost 3 bases at V and 4 bases at J; junction bases unmatched: 4. Germline V gene data show CDR1 as DFQATT and CDR2 as SNEGSKA (reference sequence).

This clonotype was seen only a few times. The J gene is TRBJ2-5, the V gene TRBV28, with 7 bases fitting TRBD2. The V segment lost 6 bases and the J segment 5 bases; nucleotides outside the gene matches: 12. Germline V gene sequence: CDR1 MDHEN, CDR2 SYDVKM. This CDR3 has 15 amino acids. CDR3 sequence: CASSWVVGGEETQYF. In DNA form, the CDR3 reads TGTGCCAGCAGCTGGGTTGTGGGAGGGGAGGAGACCCAGTACTTC.

This clonotype was found a few times. The rearrangement links TRBV20-1 to TRBJ2-7; 11 positions agree with TRBD1. The CDR3 covers 15 residues. V lost 0 bases to trimming and J lost 7 bases; unmatched junction nucleotides: 8. Germline CDR1 is DFQATT and CDR2 is SNEGSKA (reference sequence). In nucleotides, the CDR3 is TGCAGTGCTAGAGAGGGGACAGGGGGGAGTGGTGAGCAGTACTTC. It is translated as CSAREGTGGSGEQYF.

As regards this clonotype: A read error may account for a junction end that differs from germline. The V gene is TRBV5-1, the J gene TRBJ1-4; no clear D. Germline V CDR1 and CDR2: SGHRS, YFSETQ. The CDR3 sequence is 12 residues long. CDR3 sequence reads: CASSPIIGKLFF. The DNA of the CDR3 is TGTGCCAGCAGCCCTATAATCGGAAAACTGTTTTTT.

This clonotype was found once. At one of its ends the junction is not consistent with the germline gene, which may arise from a read error. In DNA form, the CDR3 reads TGCGCCAGCACTGGACTAGCGGGAGAAGAGCAGTACTTC. It yields the protein CASTGLAGEEQYF. The genes are TRBV5-6 and TRBJ2-7, with 13 bases fitting TRBD2. The CDR3 is made up of 13 amino acids. Germline loops: CDR1 SGHDT, CDR2 YYEEEE.

By its share, this clonotype is large (0.1 to 1%). V usage is TRBV19 and J usage is TRBJ2-5; TRBD1 matches at 11 bases. CDR3 size: 15 residues. With 5 bases clipped from V and 5 bases from J, the junction kept 7 bases outside the gene matches. CDR1 is LNHDA, CDR2 SQIVND, per germline (reference sequence). The CDR3 DNA follows: TGTGCCAGTAGTCTGGACAGGGGGCGCAGGGAGACCCAGTACTTC. Its translation is CASSLDRGRRETQYF.

This clonotype rates as medium-sized. The rearrangement links TRBV30 to TRBJ1-6; no definite D call. Germline assignment: CDR1 GTSNPN and CDR2 SVGIG (reference sequence). The CDR3 spans 15 residues. Trimming took 0 bases from V and 3 from J, leaving 9 bases between them. CDR3 protein: CAWSVLNIYNSPLHF. CDR3 nucleotide sequence: TGTGCCTGGAGTGTACTGAATATCTATAATTCACCCCTCCACTTT.